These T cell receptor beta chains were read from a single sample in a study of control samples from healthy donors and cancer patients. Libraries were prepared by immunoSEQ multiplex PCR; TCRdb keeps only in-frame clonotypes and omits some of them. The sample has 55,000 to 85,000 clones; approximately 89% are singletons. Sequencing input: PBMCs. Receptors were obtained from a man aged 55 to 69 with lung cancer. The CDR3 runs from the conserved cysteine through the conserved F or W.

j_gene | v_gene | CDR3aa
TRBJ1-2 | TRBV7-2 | CASSLQRLTNYGYTF
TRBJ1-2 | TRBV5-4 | CASTSTALYGYTF
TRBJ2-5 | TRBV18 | CASLAGETQYF
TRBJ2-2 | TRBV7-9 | CASSLVYGFGELFF
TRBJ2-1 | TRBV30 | CAWSTGLAGGNEQFF
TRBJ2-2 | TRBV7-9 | CASSSPTGGRAGELFF
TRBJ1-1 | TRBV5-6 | CASSRWDLMNTEAFF
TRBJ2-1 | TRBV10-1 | CASSEGDEQFF
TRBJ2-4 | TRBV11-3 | CASSLVQGAKNIQYF
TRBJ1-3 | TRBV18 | CASSPGQGSGNTIYF
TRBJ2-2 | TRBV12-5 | CASGWIQLANTGELFF
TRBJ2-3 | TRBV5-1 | CASSIGQGARADTQYF
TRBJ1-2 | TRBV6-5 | CASSYSGQGVYGYTF
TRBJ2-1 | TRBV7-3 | CASSLFSGGNYNEQFF
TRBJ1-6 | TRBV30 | CAWNSGIHNSPLHF
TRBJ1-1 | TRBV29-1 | CSVRQNTEAFF
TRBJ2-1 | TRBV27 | CASSPTGTNEQFF
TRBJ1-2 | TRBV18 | CASSEATGGPFGDGYTF
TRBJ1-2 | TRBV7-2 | CASSLGAQYGYTF
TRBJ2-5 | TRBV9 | CASSVVGGGDQETQYF
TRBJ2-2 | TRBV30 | CAWSVRGTGDTGELFF
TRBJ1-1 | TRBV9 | CASSAGQRNTEAFF
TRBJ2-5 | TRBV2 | CASIRQRARQETQYF
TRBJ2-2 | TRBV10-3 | CATLGQGNTGELFF
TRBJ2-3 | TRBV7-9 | CASSETLAGANTQYF
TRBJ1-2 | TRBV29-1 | CSATDRADYGYTF
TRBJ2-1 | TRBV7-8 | CASSSSYRKKDNEQFF